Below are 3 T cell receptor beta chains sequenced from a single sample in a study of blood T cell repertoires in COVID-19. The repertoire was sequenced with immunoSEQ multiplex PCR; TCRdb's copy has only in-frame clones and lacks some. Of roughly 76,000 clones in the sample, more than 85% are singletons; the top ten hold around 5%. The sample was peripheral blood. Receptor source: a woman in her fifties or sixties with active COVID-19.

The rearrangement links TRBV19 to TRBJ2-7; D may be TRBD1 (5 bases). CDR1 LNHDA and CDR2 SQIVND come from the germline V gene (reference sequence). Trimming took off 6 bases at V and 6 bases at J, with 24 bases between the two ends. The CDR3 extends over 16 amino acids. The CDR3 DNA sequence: TGTGCCAGTAGCCTCCAGGGTGGGGCCGAAAGCTTCGAGCAGTACTTC. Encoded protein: CASSLQGGAESFEQYF.

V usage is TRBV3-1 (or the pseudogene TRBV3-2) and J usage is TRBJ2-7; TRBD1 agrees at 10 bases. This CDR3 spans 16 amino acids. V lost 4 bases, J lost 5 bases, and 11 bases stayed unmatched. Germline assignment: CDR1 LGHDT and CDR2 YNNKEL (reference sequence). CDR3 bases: TGTGCCAGCAGCCCGCTGCCGGGACAGGGGCTCAACGAGCAGTACTTC. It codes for CASSPLPGQGLNEQYF.

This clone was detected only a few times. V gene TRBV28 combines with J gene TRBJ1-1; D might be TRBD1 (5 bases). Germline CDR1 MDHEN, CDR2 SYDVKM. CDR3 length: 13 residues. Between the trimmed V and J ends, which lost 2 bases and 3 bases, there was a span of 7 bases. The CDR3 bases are TGTGCCAGCAGTTTAGGCAGGGACACTGAAGCTTTCTTT. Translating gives CASSLGRDTEAFF.